This T cell receptor (beta chain) was found in a study of shared clonotypes between healthy human individuals. Across the whole study: Donors consisted of two women and a few men between 18 and 49. General study results and limits: The rarefaction results pointed to incomplete sorted-subset sequencing despite large depth.

Positive CCR7 selection of CD45RO-negative cells yielded the naive CD8 cells, and terminally differentiated effector memory CD45RA+ cells were excluded. Donors included only healthy HIV-negative adults lacking recent acute infections or vaccinations. On this clone itself: The antigen is undetermined.

Deep-level settings were used for running the assay. Here immunoSEQ multiplex PCR was the method, and the copy in TCRdb shows in-frame clones only, minus some. Of roughly 650,000 clones in the sample, approximately 96% were seen once. This CDR3 spans 16 amino acids. CDR1 is SGHNT and CDR2 is YYREEE in the germline V gene (reference sequence). V lost 0 bases, J lost 4 bases, and 7 bases stayed unmatched. The sample comprised naive CD8+ T cells sorted from blood. This chain connects TRBV5-4 to TRBJ2-7; 10 bases fit TRBD2. The source is a woman younger than 45 in good health. The CDR3 nucleotides read TGTGCCAGCAGCTTGGCGGGTCTAGCGGGAGCTTACGAGCAGTACTTC. Translation: CASSLAGLAGAYEQYF.